The entry below gives a single TCR beta chain sequence along with its context. RNA totalling roughly 0.45 to 1 ug underwent reverse transcription with random hexamers. TCRdb processed the immunoSEQ multiplex PCR reads anew with MiXCR; each CDR3 protein has one entry. In the table there are about 130,000 distinct CDR3 sequences, 95% of which are singletons. The data are from a study of CD8 T cells in Susac syndrome. The source of this sequence is a human donor with Susac syndrome. The sequencing input was CD8+ T cells from PBMCs.

The CDR3 DNA is TGCGCCAGCAGCCAAGATCGCCAGGGAGGCTCACCCCTCCACTTT. Its translation: CASSQDRQGGSPLHF. V is TRBV4-1 and J is TRBJ1-6; weak D call: TRBD1 (5 bases). Germline V lookup: CDR1 MGHRA, CDR2 YSYEKL. The CDR3 is 15 amino acids. The V gene lost 0 bases and the J gene lost 10 bases, with 13 bases spanning the gap.